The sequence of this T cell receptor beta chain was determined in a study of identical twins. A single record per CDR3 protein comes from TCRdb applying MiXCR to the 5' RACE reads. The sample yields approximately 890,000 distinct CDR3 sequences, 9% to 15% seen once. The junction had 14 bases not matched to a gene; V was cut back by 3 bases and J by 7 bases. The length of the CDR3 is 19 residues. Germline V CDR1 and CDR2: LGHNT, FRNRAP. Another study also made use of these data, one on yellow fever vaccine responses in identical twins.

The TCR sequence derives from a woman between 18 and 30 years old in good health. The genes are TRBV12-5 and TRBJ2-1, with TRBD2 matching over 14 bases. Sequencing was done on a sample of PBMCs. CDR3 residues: CASGFTSKGLAGEGNEQFF. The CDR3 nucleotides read TGTGCTAGTGGTTTTACGTCAAAGGGACTAGCGGGAGAGGGTAATGAGCAGTTCTTC.